One sample yielded the 10 T cell receptor beta chains listed below, sequenced in a study of immune heterogeneity within non-small cell lung tumors. Template was bulk tumor genomic DNA, around 600 ng per sample. Every primary tumor yielded several biopsies, spaced far apart, that were taken during surgery. The study cohort was described as untreated, and its members had newly diagnosed non-small cell lung cancer. They went on to have curative surgery. TCR beta CDR3 was amplified by multiplex PCR using 32 V and 13 J primers. TCRdb processed the multiplex PCR reads anew with MiXCR; each CDR3 protein has one entry. The table includes some 21,000 distinct CDR3 sequences, around 26% detected once. The sequencing sample was made of lung tumor tissue. All receptors come from a man aged 35-49 years with non-small cell lung cancer.

The V call is TRBV3-1, the J call TRBJ1-3; TRBD1 is a possible D gene (5 bases). Germline V gives CDR1 LGHDT, CDR2 YNNKEL (reference sequence). V lost 1 base and J 2 bases, leaving 15 bases between the germline ends. The CDR3 has 17 residues. The chain's CDR3 is CASSQARSGAPGNTIYF. The CDR3 DNA reads as TGTGCCAGCAGCCAAGCCAGAAGTGGGGCGCCTGGAAACACCATATATTTT.

The table lists this clonotype with a few counts. The chain uses TRBV11-2 and TRBJ1-1, with unresolved D. V was shortened by 2 bases and J by 1 base, with 17 bases between the two germline ends. The CDR3 has 17 amino acids. Looked up from germline, CDR1 is SGHAT and CDR2 is FQNNGV. The CDR3 DNA follows: TGTGCCAGCAGCTTACAGTATACCCCTCTACCGAACACTGAAGCTTTCTTT. It specifies CASSLQYTPLPNTEAFF.

Notes on this clonotype: The junction shows a germline mismatch at one end, possibly a read error. The chain has TRBV7-9 and TRBJ1-1; possibly TRBD1 for D (6 bases). CDR3 length: 14 residues. Germline CDR1 and CDR2: SEHNR and FQNEAQ (reference sequence). In nucleotides, the CDR3 is TGTCCCAGCAGCAGGAGGGACACGAACACTGAAGCTTTCTTT. Protein: CPSSRRDTNTEAFF.

This clonotype was counted once. A much larger clone sits a single nucleotide away, making a read error possible. The chain recombines TRBV10-2 with TRBJ1-1, with D possibly matching TRBD1 (6 bases). CDR1 is WSHSY and CDR2 is SAAADI in the germline V gene. There are 15 residues in the CDR3. CDR3: CASSEPAGGRTDAFF. CDR3 in DNA: TGCGCCAGCAGTGAGCCGGCGGGGGGGCGAACTGATGCTTTCTTT.

The V call is TRBV3-1, the J call TRBJ2-7, with D possibly matching TRBD2 (6 bases). Germline V CDR1 and CDR2: LGHDT, YNNKEL (reference sequence). Trimming left V 1 base short and J 4 bases short, with 11 bases between. The CDR3 extends over 14 amino acids. Here the CDR3 DNA reads TGTGCCAGCAGCCAAGTTCTCGGGAGTTACGAGCAGTACTTC. Residues: CASSQVLGSYEQYF.

This clonotype has ten or more counts. The V and J genes are TRBV12-3 or TRBV12-4 and TRBJ1-4; TRBD1 is a possible D gene (5 bases). The germline V and J ends were trimmed by 5 bases and 6 bases, with 10 bases remaining between them. The CDR3 is 13 amino acids. In nucleotides, the CDR3 is TGTGCCAGCAGTCTCCGGGACGATGAAAAACTGTTTTTT. Protein product: CASSLRDDEKLFF.

This rearrangement joins TRBV4-1 to TRBJ2-2, with D possibly matching TRBD1 (5 bases). V was shortened by 0 bases and J by 4 bases, with 12 bases between the two germline ends. The CDR3 has 16 amino acids. The germline V gene has CDR1 MGHRA and CDR2 YSYEKL. The CDR3 region is CASSQEAGRPTGELFF. The CDR3 DNA reads TGCGCCAGCAGCCAAGAGGCAGGGCGCCCCACCGGGGAGCTGTTTTTT.

Turning to this clonotype: The germline gene is not matched at one end of the junction; a read error may be the cause. V and J are TRBV18 and TRBJ2-1; 10 bases are shared with TRBD2. The CDR3 consists of 15 residues. Germline V lookup: CDR1 KGHSH, CDR2 LQKENI. The CDR3, as DNA: TGTTCCAGCTCACTAGCGGGAAATTACTACAATGAGCAGTTCTTC. Translated: CSSSLAGNYYNEQFF.

This clonotype showed up just a few times. This CDR3 is CSVGVPSGQETQYF. In DNA form, the CDR3 reads TGCAGCGTCGGCGTTCCTAGCGGCCAAGAGACCCAGTACTTC. This chain links TRBV29-1 with TRBJ2-5, with 7 bases identical to TRBD2. The CDR3 loop spans 14 amino acids. Germline loops: CDR1 SQVTM, CDR2 ANQGSEA. V gave up 6 bases and J gave up 1 base; unmatched junction bases: 8.

This clonotype was found many times. CDR3 coding DNA: TGCGCCAGCAGCCCGGACAGTCCTAATCAGCCCCAGCATTTT. The encoded protein is CASSPDSPNQPQHF. The gene calls are TRBV5-1 and TRBJ1-5, with D possibly being TRBD1 (6 bases). The germline V gene has CDR1 SGHRS and CDR2 YFSETQ. Trimming left V 4 bases short and J 4 bases short, with 12 bases between. This CDR3 comprises 14 residues.